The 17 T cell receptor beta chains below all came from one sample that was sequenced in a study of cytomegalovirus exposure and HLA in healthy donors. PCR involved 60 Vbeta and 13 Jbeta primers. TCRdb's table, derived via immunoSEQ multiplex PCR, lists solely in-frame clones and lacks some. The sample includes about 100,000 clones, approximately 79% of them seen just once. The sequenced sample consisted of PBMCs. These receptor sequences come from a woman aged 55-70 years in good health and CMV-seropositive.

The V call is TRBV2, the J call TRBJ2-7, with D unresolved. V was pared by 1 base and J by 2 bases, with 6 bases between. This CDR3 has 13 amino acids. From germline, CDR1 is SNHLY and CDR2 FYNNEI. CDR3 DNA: TGTGCCAGCAGTGAAGGACTGGCCTACGAGCAGTACTTC. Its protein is CASSEGLAYEQYF.

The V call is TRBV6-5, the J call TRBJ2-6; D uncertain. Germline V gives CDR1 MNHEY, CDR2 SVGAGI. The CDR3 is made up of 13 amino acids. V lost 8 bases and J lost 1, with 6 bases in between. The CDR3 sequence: CASQRSGANVLTF. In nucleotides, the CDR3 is TGTGCCAGCCAGAGGTCTGGGGCCAACGTCCTGACTTTC.

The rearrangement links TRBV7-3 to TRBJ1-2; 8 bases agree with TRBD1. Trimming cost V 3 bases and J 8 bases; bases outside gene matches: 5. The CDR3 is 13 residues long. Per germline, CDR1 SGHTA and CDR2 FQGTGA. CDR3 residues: CASSFLSGGGYTF. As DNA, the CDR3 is TGTGCCAGCAGCTTTCTCTCAGGGGGCGGCTACACCTTC. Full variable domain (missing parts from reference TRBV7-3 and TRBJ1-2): GAGVSQTPSNKVTEKGKYVELRCDPISGHTALYWYRQSLGQGPEFLIYFQGTGAADDSGLPNDRFFAVRPEGSVSTLKIQRTERGDSAVYLCASSFLSGGGYTFGSGTRLTVV.

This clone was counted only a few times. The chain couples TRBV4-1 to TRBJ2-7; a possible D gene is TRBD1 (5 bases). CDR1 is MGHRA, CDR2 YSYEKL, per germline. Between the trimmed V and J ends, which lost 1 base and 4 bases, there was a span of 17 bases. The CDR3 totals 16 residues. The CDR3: CASSQGPPKDIYEQYF. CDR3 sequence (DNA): TGCGCCAGCAGCCAAGGACCGCCCAAGGACATATACGAGCAGTACTTC.

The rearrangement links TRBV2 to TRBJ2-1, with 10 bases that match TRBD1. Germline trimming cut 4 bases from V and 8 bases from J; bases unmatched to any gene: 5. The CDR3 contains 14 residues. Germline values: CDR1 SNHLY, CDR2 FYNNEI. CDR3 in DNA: TGTGCCAGCAGTGGACAGGGGGCCTCCCATGAGCAGTTCTTC. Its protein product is CASSGQGASHEQFF.

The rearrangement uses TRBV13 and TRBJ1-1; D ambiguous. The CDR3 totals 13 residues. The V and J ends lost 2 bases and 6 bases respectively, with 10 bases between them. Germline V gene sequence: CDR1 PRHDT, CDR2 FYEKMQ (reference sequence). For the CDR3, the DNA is TGTGCCAGCAGCTTAATATTGAGGCCTGAAGCTTTCTTT. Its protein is CASSLILRPEAFF.

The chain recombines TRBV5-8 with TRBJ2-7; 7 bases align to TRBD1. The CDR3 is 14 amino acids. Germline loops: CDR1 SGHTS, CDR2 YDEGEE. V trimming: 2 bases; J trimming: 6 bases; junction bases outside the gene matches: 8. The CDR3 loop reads CASSLQGMLFEQYF. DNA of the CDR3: TGTGCCAGCAGCTTACAGGGGATGCTTTTCGAGCAGTACTTC.

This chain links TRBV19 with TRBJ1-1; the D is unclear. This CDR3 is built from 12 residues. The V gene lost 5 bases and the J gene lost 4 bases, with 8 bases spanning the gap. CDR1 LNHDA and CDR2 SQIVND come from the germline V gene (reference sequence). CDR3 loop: CASSRAGTEAFF. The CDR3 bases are TGTGCCAGTAGTCGGGCGGGCACTGAAGCTTTCTTT.

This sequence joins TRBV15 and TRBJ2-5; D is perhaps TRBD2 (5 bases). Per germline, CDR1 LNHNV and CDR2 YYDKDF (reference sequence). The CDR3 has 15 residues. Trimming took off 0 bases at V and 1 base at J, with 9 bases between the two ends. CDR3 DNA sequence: TGTGCCACCAGCAGAGATCAGCGGAGCCAAGAGACCCAGTACTTC. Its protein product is CATSRDQRSQETQYF.

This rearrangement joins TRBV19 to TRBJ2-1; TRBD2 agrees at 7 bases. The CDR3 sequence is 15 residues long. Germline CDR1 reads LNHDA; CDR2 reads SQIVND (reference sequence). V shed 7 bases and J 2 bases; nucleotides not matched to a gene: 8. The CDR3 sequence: CASTTGGTTYNEQFF. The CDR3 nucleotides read TGTGCCAGTACCACTGGGGGGACTACCTACAATGAGCAGTTCTTC.

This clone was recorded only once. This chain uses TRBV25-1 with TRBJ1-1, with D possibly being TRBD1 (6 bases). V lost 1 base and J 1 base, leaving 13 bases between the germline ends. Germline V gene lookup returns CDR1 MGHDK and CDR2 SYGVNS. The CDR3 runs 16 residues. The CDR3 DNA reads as TGTGCCAGCAGTGAATGGGGGACATCTGGGAACACTGAAGCTTTCTTT. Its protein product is CASSEWGTSGNTEAFF.

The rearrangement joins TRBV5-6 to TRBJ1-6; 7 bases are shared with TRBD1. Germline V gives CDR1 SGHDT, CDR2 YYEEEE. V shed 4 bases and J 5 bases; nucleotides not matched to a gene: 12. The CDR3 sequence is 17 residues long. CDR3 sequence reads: CASSRAGTAKDNSPLHF. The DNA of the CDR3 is TGTGCCAGCAGCAGAGCCGGGACAGCGAAGGATAATTCACCCCTCCACTTT.

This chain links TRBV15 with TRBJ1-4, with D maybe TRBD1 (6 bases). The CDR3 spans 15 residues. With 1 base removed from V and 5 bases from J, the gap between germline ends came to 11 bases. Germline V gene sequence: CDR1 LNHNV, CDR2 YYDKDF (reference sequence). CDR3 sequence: CATSRAGAANEKLFF. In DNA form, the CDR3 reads TGTGCCACCAGCAGAGCAGGGGCCGCAAATGAAAAACTGTTTTTT.

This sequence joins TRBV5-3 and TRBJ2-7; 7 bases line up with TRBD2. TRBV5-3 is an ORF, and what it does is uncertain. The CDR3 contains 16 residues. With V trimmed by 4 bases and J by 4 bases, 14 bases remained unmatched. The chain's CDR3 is CARSTKPGTIPYEQYF. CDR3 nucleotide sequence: TGTGCCAGAAGCACCAAACCCGGGACTATACCTTACGAGCAGTACTTC.

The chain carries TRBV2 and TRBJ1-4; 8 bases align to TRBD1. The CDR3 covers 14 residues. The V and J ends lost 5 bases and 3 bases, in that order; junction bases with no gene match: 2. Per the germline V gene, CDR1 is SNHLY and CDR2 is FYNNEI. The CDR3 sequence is CASSLGQANEKLFF. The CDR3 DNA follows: TGTGCCAGCAGTTTGGGACAGGCTAATGAAAAACTGTTTTTT. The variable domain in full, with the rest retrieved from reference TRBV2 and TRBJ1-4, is EPEVTQTPSHQVTQMGQEVILRCVPISNHLYFYWYRQILGQKVEFLVSFYNNEISEKSEIFDDQFSVERPDGSNFTLKIRSTKLEDSAMYFCASSLGQANEKLFFGSGTQLSVL.

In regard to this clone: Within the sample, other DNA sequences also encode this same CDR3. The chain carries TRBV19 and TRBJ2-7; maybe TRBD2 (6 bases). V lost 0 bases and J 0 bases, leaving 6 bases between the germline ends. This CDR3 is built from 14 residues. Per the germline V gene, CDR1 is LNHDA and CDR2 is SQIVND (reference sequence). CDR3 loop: CASSIDGSSYEQYF. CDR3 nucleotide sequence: TGTGCCAGTAGTATAGACGGGAGCTCCTACGAGCAGTACTTC.

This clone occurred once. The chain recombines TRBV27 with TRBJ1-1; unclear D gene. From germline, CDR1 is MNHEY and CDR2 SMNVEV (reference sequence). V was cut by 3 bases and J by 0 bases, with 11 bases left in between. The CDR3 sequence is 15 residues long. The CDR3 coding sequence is TGTGCCAGCAGTTTGGTACGCGGTTTGAACACTGAAGCTTTCTTT. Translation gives CASSLVRGLNTEAFF.